A selection of T cell receptor beta chains follows, all from one sample in a study of blood T cell repertoires in COVID-19. Repertoires were generated with immunoSEQ multiplex PCR, while TCRdb's copy carries only in-frame clones and drops some. The sample includes hundreds of thousands of clones, around 88% of them seen just once. Material: PBMCs or T cells enriched from blood (not recorded which). These receptor sequences come from a man aged 35-49 years who had recovered from COVID-19. CDR3s include the opening cysteine and the closing phenylalanine or tryptophan. The D gene is left open where the match is weak. Some rows have no size entry. The others give once, few or many, or a class for an expanded clone.

V gene	clone size	D gene	J gene	CDR3 protein	CDR3 DNA
TRBV5-1	-	-	TRBJ2-7	CASSLGPGGSYEQYF	TGCGCCAGCAGCTTGGGCCCAGGAGGGTCCTACGAGCAGTACTTC
TRBV7-3	-	-	TRBJ2-3	CASRVSGSTDTQYF	TGTGCCAGCAGGGTTAGCGGTAGCACAGATACGCAGTATTTT
TRBV7-9	-	TRBD2	TRBJ2-2	CASSGTSGRAPGELFF	TGTGCCAGCAGCGGTACTAGCGGGAGGGCCCCCGGGGAGCTGTTTTTT
TRBV4-1	-	TRBD1	TRBJ2-7	CASSLRDRGSYEQYF	TGCGCCAGCAGCCTCCGGGACAGGGGTTCCTACGAGCAGTACTTC
TRBV5-4	-	-	TRBJ1-2	CASSLGLSLPYGYTF	TGTGCCAGCAGCTTGGGACTGTCGTTGCCCTATGGCTACACCTTC
TRBV6-6	few	-	TRBJ1-5	CASSYQDYLNQPQHF	TGTGCCAGCAGTTATCAGGACTATCTCAATCAGCCCCAGCATTTT
TRBV2	-	TRBD2	TRBJ2-7	CASRLGTAGRSYEQYF	TGTGCCAGCAGGCTCGGGACGGCCGGGAGGTCCTACGAGCAGTACTTC
TRBV7-3	once	TRBD2	TRBJ2-1	CASSSGGVPYNEQFF	TGTGCCAGCAGCTCTGGGGGGGTTCCCTACAATGAGCAGTTCTTC
TRBV2	-	-	TRBJ1-1	CASGPGTPNTEAFF	TGTGCCAGCGGACCCGGGACACCGAACACTGAAGCTTTCTTT
TRBV19	-	TRBD1	TRBJ1-2	CASSDRGGYGYTF	TGTGCCAGTAGTGACAGGGGCGGCTATGGCTACACCTTC
TRBV11-2	-	-	TRBJ1-4	CASRGQHGEKLFF	TGTGCCAGCCGAGGGCAGCACGGTGAAAAACTGTTTTTT
TRBV10-3	-	TRBD2	TRBJ2-7	CAISLDATSGDYEQYF	TGTGCCATCAGTCTCGACGCGACTAGCGGGGACTACGAGCAGTACTTC
TRBV12-3/TRBV12-4	-	-	TRBJ1-2	CASSMTGRFYTF	TGTGCCAGCAGTATGACAGGTCGGTTCTACACCTTC
TRBV6-2/TRBV6-3	-	TRBD2	TRBJ2-3	CASSYWSGPHSGTSTDTQYF	TGTGCCAGCAGTTACTGGTCCGGGCCACATAGCGGGACTAGCACAGATACGCAGTATTTT
TRBV7-3	-	TRBD2	TRBJ2-1	CASSLSGGYYNEQFF	TGTGCCAGCAGCTTGAGCGGGGGGTATTACAATGAGCAGTTCTTC
TRBV4-2	-	-	TRBJ1-3	CASSQDSVLGVPGNTIYF	TGTGCCAGCAGCCAAGATTCGGTCTTAGGGGTACCTGGAAACACCATATATTTT
TRBV3-1/TRBV3-2	-	-	TRBJ2-3	CASSHTRGRGLTDTQYF	TGTGCCAGCAGCCATACAAGAGGGCGGGGGCTCACAGATACGCAGTATTTT
TRBV11-3	-	TRBD1	TRBJ2-1	CASSLGGTGGYNEQFF	TGTGCCAGCAGCTTAGGCGGGACAGGAGGCTACAATGAGCAGTTCTTC
TRBV18	once	TRBD2	TRBJ2-7	CASSPSGGASTYEQYF	TGTGCCAGCTCACCCAGCGGGGGAGCCTCCACCTACGAGCAGTACTTC
TRBV20-1	-	TRBD1	TRBJ2-5	CSASGGTGMGHF	TGCAGTGCTAGTGGCGGGACAGGGATGGGACACTTC
TRBV14	-	-	TRBJ2-6	CASSHPTGSGANVLTF	TGTGCCAGCAGCCACCCAACAGGGTCTGGGGCCAACGTCCTGACTTTC
TRBV6-5	-	-	TRBJ1-4	CASSPQTGNNEKLFF	TGTGCCAGCAGTCCCCAGACGGGAAATAATGAAAAACTGTTTTTT
TRBV11-3	-	TRBD2	TRBJ2-3	CASSSLAGGYYF	TGTGCCAGCAGCTCCCTAGCGGGGGGTTATTATTTT
TRBV9	-	-	TRBJ2-7	CASSAYSGLYEQYF	TGTGCCAGCAGCGCCTATAGCGGCCTTTACGAGCAGTACTTC
TRBV19	-	-	TRBJ2-7	CASSTRDFRERYEQYF	TGTGCCAGTAGTACCAGGGACTTCCGCGAGCGGTACGAGCAGTACTTC
TRBV18	-	-	TRBJ2-7	CASSTGAYEQYF	TGTGCCAGCTCAACTGGAGCCTACGAGCAGTACTTC
TRBV9	-	TRBD1	TRBJ1-1	CASSVSGGTEAFF	TGTGCCAGCAGCGTCTCAGGGGGCACTGAAGCTTTCTTT
TRBV6-5	-	-	TRBJ2-7	CASNRDLSSYEQYF	TGTGCCAGCAACAGGGATTTAAGCTCCTACGAGCAGTACTTC
TRBV6-5	-	TRBD2	TRBJ2-3	CASSYHAGGRTDTQYF	TGTGCCAGCAGTTATCACGCGGGGGGCCGCACAGATACGCAGTATTTT
TRBV7-2	once	TRBD1	TRBJ2-5	CASSTGQAGTQYF	TGTGCCAGCAGCACCGGACAGGCCGGGACCCAGTACTTC
TRBV7-8	-	-	TRBJ2-2	CASRGLSNTGELFF	TGTGCCAGCAGGGGACTCTCTAACACCGGGGAGCTGTTTTTT
TRBV27	-	TRBD1	TRBJ1-1	CASSRRQGMNTEAFF	TGTGCCAGCAGTCGCAGACAGGGAATGAACACTGAAGCTTTCTTT
TRBV3-1/TRBV3-2	-	TRBD1	TRBJ1-5	CASSPQGARQPQHF	TGTGCCAGCAGCCCCCAGGGGGCTCGGCAGCCCCAGCATTTT
TRBV4-3	-	-	TRBJ1-2	CASSQDDKGALNYGYTF	TGCGCCAGCAGCCAAGATGATAAAGGGGCACTCAACTATGGCTACACCTTC
TRBV2	-	-	TRBJ1-2	CASSFSGFNYGYTF	TGTGCCAGCAGTTTCTCAGGGTTTAACTATGGCTACACCTTC